What follows are 7 T cell receptor beta chains derived from one specimen sequenced in a study of blood T cell repertoires in COVID-19. The table came from immunoSEQ multiplex PCR; TCRdb's copy has only in-frame clones and leaves some out. This sample yields about 80,000 clones, of which approximately 78% are seen a single time; 21% belongs to the top ten. The sequenced sample was peripheral blood. All receptors come from a human donor in a cohort sampled during active COVID-19.

The J gene is TRBJ1-1, the V gene TRBV28; a weak D match, TRBD1 (6 bases). Deletions cut 6 bases from V and 5 bases from J, with 16 bases between. The CDR3 loop spans 14 amino acids. Germline CDR1 MDHEN, CDR2 SYDVKM. DNA of the CDR3: TGTGCCAGCAGCATACAGGGTTCCAGGACTGAAGCTTTCTTT. Translating it yields CASSIQGSRTEAFF.

The chain carries TRBV5-1 and TRBJ2-2; no definite D call. V lost 7 bases, J lost 1 base, and 8 bases lay in between. CDR1 and CDR2 from the germline V gene are SGHRS and YFSETQ. This CDR3 spans 13 amino acids. The CDR3 sequence is CASGQKNTGELFF. The CDR3, as DNA: TGCGCCAGCGGGCAGAAGAACACCGGGGAGCTGTTTTTT.

This clone was detected only a few times. The chain recombines TRBV5-1 with TRBJ1-4; 7 bases align to TRBD1. V was pared by 4 bases and J by 7 bases, with 13 bases of the junction left unmatched. Germline V gives CDR1 SGHRS, CDR2 YFSETQ. The CDR3 consists of 16 residues. The CDR3 DNA is TGCGCCAGCAGCACAAGAAAAGGGGGCCGAGTTGAAAAACTGTTTTTT. Its translation: CASSTRKGGRVEKLFF.

This sequence joins TRBV30 and TRBJ1-5, with 9 bases matching TRBD1. The CDR3 runs 14 residues. Germline V CDR1 and CDR2: GTSNPN, SVGIG (reference sequence). The junction had 8 bases not matched to a gene; V was cut back by 5 bases and J by 6 bases. CDR3 in DNA: TGTGCCTGGGACTCCGGGACAGGGCGTCAGCCCCAGCATTTT. This gives the protein CAWDSGTGRQPQHF.

The chain combines TRBV28 with TRBJ2-1; no definite D call. The CDR3 is made up of 14 amino acids. V gave up 5 bases and J gave up 0 bases, with 8 bases separating them. Per the germline V gene, CDR1 is MDHEN and CDR2 is SYDVKM. CDR3 DNA sequence: TGTGCCAGCAGTAATCCTTCCTCCTACAATGAGCAGTTCTTC. As protein: CASSNPSSYNEQFF.

The chain links TRBV5-1 to TRBJ1-6, with 9 nucleotides matching TRBD1. Germline V CDR1 and CDR2: SGHRS, YFSETQ. The CDR3 is 14 amino acids. J lost 9 bases, V lost 8 bases, and 9 bases had no gene match. The CDR3 loop is CASNRDRDFSPLHF. The CDR3 DNA is TGCGCCAGTAATCGGGACAGGGATTTTTCACCCCTCCACTTT.

This clone was recorded once. The chain recombines TRBV5-4 with TRBJ2-1; D ambiguous. Germline loops: CDR1 SGHNT, CDR2 YYREEE (reference sequence). V lost 0 bases to trimming and J lost 0 bases, with 7 bases between them. The CDR3 has 15 residues. This CDR3 is CASSLDTSSYNEQFF. DNA of the CDR3: TGTGCCAGCAGCTTGGACACCAGCTCCTACAATGAGCAGTTCTTC.